This T cell receptor (beta chain) was sequenced for a study of OX40 agonist ivuxolimab in advanced cancers. Whole-study context: Each dose-escalation patient presented with hepatocellular carcinoma, melanoma, renal cell or head and neck cancer.

Study findings and constraints: Among the lowest peripheral clonal expansion occurred in 0.1-3.0 mg/kg partial responders. Antigen specificity was not determined for the expanded peripheral T cells.

Sequencing used immunoSEQ multiplex PCR; TCRdb keeps in-frame clones, though not all of them. Among 70,000 to 95,000 clones listed, around 84% were seen once. Trimming cost V 3 bases and J 2 bases, with 6 bases left between them. The CDR3 sequence is 13 residues long. Germline V gives CDR1 MNHEY, CDR2 SMNVEV (reference sequence). Samples of blood were obtained at baseline, on cycle 4 day 1, and on cycle 7 day 1. A word on this clone: Its antigen is still unknown.

The material sequenced was CD4+ or CD8+ T cells sorted from blood, taken in a trial of the OX40 agonist ivuxolimab. The V gene is TRBV27, the J gene TRBJ2-3; D remains ambiguous. The sequence was obtained from an adult with an advanced solid tumor such as melanoma, head and neck, liver or kidney cancer. The CDR3 protein is CASSLGYTDTQYF. The CDR3 bases are TGTGCCAGCAGTTTGGGATACACAGATACGCAGTATTTT.